This TCR beta chain is drawn from a study of OX40 agonist ivuxolimab in advanced cancers. Measured with immunoSEQ multiplex PCR; TCRdb has only the in-frame clones, and not every one. The table has tens of thousands of clones, roughly nine tenths seen once; the top ten hold about 1%. CDR1 and CDR2 (germline): SGHRS, YFSETQ. V dropped 4 bases and J dropped 4 bases, with 8 bases sitting between them. This CDR3 comprises 12 residues. The rearrangement uses TRBV5-1 and TRBJ1-2; no clear D gene. The sample in question was CD4+ or CD8+ T cells sorted from blood, obtained in a trial of the OX40 agonist ivuxolimab. This TCR came from an adult with an advanced solid tumor such as melanoma, head and neck, liver or kidney cancer. The CDR3 protein is CASSEGSYGYTF. In DNA form, the CDR3 reads TGCGCCAGCAGCGAAGGCAGCTATGGCTACACCTTC. The whole variable domain, remainder taken from reference TRBV5-1 and TRBJ1-2, is KAGVTQTPRYLIKTRGQQVTLSCSPISGHRSVSWYQQTPGQGLQFLFEYFSETQRNKGNFPGRFSGRQFSNSRSEMNVSTLELGDSALYLCASSEGSYGYTFGSGTRLTVV.